This entry lists 11 T cell receptor beta chains sequenced from one sample in a study of shared clonotypes between healthy human individuals. Repertoires were generated with immunoSEQ multiplex PCR, while TCRdb's copy carries only in-frame clones and drops some. The sample holds under 850,000 clones, about 91% seen once. Naive CD8 cells comprised CD45RO-negative, CCR7-positively selected cells, excluding terminally differentiated effector memory CD45RA+ cells. Sequenced: naive CD8+ T cells sorted from blood. These TCRs come from a man aged 25 to 40 in good health.

This clone was seen a handful of times. Other DNA sequences in the same sample also yield this CDR3. The CDR3 DNA sequence: TGTGCCAGCAGTCTGACTAGCGGGTACGAGCAGTACTTC. Its protein is CASSLTSGYEQYF. The chain employs TRBV27 and TRBJ2-7, with 10 bases that match TRBD2. Germline V CDR1 and CDR2: MNHEY, SMNVEV (reference sequence). This CDR3 comprises 13 residues. J lost 4 bases, V lost 5 bases, and 2 bases had no gene match.

This clone came up once. The rearrangement uses TRBV5-6 and TRBJ1-1; D is undetermined. This CDR3 region has 12 residues. The V gene lost 6 bases and the J gene lost 7 bases, with 13 bases spanning the gap. The V gene's germline CDR1 is SGHDT and CDR2 YYEEEE. The CDR3 reads CASTEDGLEAFF. DNA of the CDR3: TGTGCCAGCACCGAGGACGGCCTTGAAGCTTTCTTT.

This clone was seen once. This chain links TRBV7-6 with TRBJ2-1; 8 nucleotides align to TRBD2. Trimming removed 2 bases from V and 4 bases from J; junction bases left unmatched: 13. Germline V gene lookup returns CDR1 SGHVS and CDR2 FNYEAQ. The CDR3 consists of 18 residues. CDR3 DNA: TGTGCCAGCAGCTTATCGCCTGAATCTAGCGGGCAGTACAATGAGCAGTTCTTC. Residues: CASSLSPESSGQYNEQFF.

The chain employs TRBV6-5 and TRBJ1-1; D uncertain. Trimming shortened V by 0 bases and J by 4 bases, and 6 bases separated the two germline ends. The CDR3 consists of 13 residues. Germline CDR1 and CDR2: MNHEY and SVGAGI. The CDR3 region is CASSYSQATEAFF. In DNA, the CDR3 is TGTGCCAGCAGTTACTCCCAAGCCACTGAAGCTTTCTTT.

This clone was observed a single time. This same CDR3 is encoded by further DNA sequences in the sample. This chain joins TRBV5-1 and TRBJ2-7; TRBD1 aligns across 7 bases. V was pared by 0 bases and J by 2 bases, with 2 bases of the junction left unmatched. This CDR3 has 14 amino acids. Germline V gene data show CDR1 as SGHRS and CDR2 as YFSETQ. The CDR3 DNA reads TGCGCCAGCAGCTTGGGGACAGGTGCCTACGAGCAGTACTTC. Protein product: CASSLGTGAYEQYF.

The chain couples TRBV7-9 to TRBJ2-7, with TRBD2 matching 9 bases. Per germline, CDR1 SEHNR and CDR2 FQNEAQ (reference sequence). With V trimmed by 2 bases and J by 5 bases, 10 bases remained unmatched. The CDR3 length is 16 residues. CDR3 sequence reads: CASSLWPGLAQNEQYF. CDR3 bases: TGTGCCAGCAGCTTATGGCCGGGACTAGCTCAGAACGAGCAGTACTTC.

The chain links TRBV7-9 to TRBJ2-1; possible D gene TRBD2, 5 bases. The length of the CDR3 is 15 residues. Trimming shortened V by 0 bases and J by 1 base, and 7 bases separated the two germline ends. CDR1 is SEHNR, CDR2 FQNEAQ, per germline (reference sequence). The CDR3 region is CASSLAGVSYNEQFF. CDR3 DNA: TGTGCCAGCAGCTTAGCGGGAGTGTCCTACAATGAGCAGTTCTTC.

This clone was recorded a few times. The rearrangement links TRBV4-2 to TRBJ1-5; D gene uncertain. CDR3 length: 15 amino acids. The V and J ends lost 0 bases and 4 bases respectively, with 10 bases between them. Germline V gene sequence: CDR1 LGHNA, CDR2 YNFKEQ. This chain's CDR3 is CASSQDRAANQPQHF. CDR3 sequence (DNA): TGTGCCAGCAGCCAAGATCGGGCAGCAAATCAGCCCCAGCATTTT.

V usage is TRBV6-6 and J usage is TRBJ1-4; 10 nucleotides match TRBD1. Germline V gene lookup returns CDR1 MNHNY and CDR2 SVGAGI (reference sequence). The CDR3 contains 15 residues. J lost 8 bases, V lost 4 bases, and 7 bases had no gene match. The CDR3 reads CASSFRQGAPEKLFF. The CDR3 DNA is TGTGCCAGCAGTTTCCGACAGGGGGCGCCGGAAAAACTGTTTTTT.

The chain recombines TRBV21-1 with TRBJ2-1; TRBD2, as called in the table, went unchecked against the DNA. TRBV21-1 is noted as a pseudogene. CDR3 size: 17 residues. CDR3: CASSPRRTSDSYNEQFF. The DNA for the CDR3 is TGTGCCAGCAGCCCTCGAAGGACTAGCGACTCCTACAATGAGCAGTTCTTC.

V usage is TRBV27 and J usage is TRBJ2-5, with 11 bases that match TRBD2. Germline CDR1 and CDR2: MNHEY and SMNVEV (reference sequence). Trimming removed 6 bases from V and 5 bases from J; junction bases left unmatched: 5. This CDR3 is built from 14 residues. This CDR3 is CASRLAGGAETQYF. The DNA for the CDR3 is TGTGCCAGCAGATTAGCGGGAGGGGCGGAGACCCAGTACTTC.